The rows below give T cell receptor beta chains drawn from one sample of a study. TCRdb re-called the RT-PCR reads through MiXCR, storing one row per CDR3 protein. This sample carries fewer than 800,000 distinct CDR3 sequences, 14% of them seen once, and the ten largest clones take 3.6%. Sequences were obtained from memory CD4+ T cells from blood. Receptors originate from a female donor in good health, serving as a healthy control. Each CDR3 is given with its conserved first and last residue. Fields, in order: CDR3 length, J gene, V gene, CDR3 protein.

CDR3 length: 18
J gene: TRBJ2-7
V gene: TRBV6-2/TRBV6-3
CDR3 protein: CASTSSGTSGGRTYEQYF

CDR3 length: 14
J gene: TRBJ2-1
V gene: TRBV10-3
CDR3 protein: CAISGGGPYNEQFF

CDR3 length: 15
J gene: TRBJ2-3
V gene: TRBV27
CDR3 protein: CASRGPGLAGDTQYF

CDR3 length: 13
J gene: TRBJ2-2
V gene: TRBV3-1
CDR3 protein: CASSHGTTGELFF

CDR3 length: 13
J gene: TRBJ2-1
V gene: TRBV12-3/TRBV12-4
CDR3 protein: CASRPLAGNEQFF

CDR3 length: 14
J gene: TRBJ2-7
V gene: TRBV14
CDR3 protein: CASSQGLAGGEQYF

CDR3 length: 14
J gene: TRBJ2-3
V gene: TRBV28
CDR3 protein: CASRPQGGSDTQYF

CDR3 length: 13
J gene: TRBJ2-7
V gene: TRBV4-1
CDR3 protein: CASSPTRYYEQYF

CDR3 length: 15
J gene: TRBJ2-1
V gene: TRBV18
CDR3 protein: CASSPGGRAYNEQFF

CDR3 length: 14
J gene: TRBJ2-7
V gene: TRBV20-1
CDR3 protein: CSASTGTSFSEQYF

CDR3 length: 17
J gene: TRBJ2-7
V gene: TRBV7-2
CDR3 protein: CASSPWGGTGGTYEQYF

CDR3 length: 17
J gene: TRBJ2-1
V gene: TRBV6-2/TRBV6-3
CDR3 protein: CASSWLAGRAKDNEQFF

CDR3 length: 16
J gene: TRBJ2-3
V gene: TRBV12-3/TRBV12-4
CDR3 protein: CASSLASYGYPDTQYF

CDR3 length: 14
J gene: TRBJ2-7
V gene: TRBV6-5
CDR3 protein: CASSAWTETYEQYF

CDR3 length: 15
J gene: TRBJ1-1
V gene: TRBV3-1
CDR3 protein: CASSTQKDGNTEAFF

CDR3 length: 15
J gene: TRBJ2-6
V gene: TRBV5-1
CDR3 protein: CASSFGSSGANVLTF

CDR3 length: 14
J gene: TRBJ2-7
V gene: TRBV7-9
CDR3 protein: CASSLDGYSYEQYF

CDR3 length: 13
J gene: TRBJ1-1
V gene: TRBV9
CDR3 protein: CASSVGGFTEAFF

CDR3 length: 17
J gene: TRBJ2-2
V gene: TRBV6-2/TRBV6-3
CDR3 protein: CASSQIKDRGLPGELFF

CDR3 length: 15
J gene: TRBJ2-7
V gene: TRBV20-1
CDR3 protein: CSARSGTGLFYEQYF

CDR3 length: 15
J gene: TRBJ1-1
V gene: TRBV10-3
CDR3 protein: CAISGNRDVVPEAFF

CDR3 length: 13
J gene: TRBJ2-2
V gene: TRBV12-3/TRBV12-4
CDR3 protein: CASTPQGPGELFF

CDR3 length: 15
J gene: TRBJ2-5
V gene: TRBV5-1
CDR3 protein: CASSLAGTVEETQYF

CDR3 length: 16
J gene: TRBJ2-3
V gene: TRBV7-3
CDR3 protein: CASSLSSGRFQDTQYF

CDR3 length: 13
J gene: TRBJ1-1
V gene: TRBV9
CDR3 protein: CASSAGDFTEAFF

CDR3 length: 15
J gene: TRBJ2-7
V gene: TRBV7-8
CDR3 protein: CASTPARLARYEQYF

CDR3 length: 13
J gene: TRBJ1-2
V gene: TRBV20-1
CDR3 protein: CSSRTGGDDGYTF

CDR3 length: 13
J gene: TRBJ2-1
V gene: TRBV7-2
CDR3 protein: CASSRTLNKEQFF

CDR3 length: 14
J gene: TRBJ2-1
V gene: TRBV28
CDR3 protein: CASSSGTRGDEQFF

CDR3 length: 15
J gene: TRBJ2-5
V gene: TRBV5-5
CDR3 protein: CASSLFGGEGETQYF

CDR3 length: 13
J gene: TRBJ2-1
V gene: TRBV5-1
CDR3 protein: CASGGRVYNEQFF

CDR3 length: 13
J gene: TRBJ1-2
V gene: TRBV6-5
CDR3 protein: CASSYSQGYGYTF